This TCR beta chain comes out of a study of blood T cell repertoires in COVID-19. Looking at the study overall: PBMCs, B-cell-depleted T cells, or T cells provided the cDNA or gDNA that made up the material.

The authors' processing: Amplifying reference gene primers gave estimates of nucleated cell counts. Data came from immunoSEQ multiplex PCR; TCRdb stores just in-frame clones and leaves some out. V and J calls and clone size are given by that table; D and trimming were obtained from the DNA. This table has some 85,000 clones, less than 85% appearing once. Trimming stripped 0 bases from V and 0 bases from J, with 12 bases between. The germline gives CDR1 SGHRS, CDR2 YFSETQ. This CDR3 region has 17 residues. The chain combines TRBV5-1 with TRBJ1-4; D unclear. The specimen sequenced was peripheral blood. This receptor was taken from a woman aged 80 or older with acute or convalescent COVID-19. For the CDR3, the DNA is TGCGCCAGCAGCTTGGGGAGGGATTTTGCAACTAATGAAAAACTGTTTTTT. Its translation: CASSLGRDFATNEKLFF.